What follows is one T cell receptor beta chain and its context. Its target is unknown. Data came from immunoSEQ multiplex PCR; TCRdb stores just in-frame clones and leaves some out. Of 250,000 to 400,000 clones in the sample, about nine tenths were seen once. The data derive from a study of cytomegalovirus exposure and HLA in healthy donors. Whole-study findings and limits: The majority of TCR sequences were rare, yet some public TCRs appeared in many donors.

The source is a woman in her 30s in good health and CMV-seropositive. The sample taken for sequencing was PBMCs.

CDR3 amino acids: CASSFNRANEQFF. For the CDR3, the DNA is TGTGCCAGCAGTTTTAATAGAGCCAATGAGCAGTTCTTC. The chain has TRBV27 and TRBJ2-1; D gene ambiguous. Germline V gene lookup returns CDR1 MNHEY and CDR2 SMNVEV (reference sequence). There are 13 residues in the CDR3. The V gene lost 3 bases and the J gene lost 6 bases, with 9 bases spanning the gap.